A selection of T cell receptor beta chains follows, all from one sample in a study of T cell responses to AZD1222 COVID-19 vaccine. Assay used: immunoSEQ multiplex PCR; TCRdb lists only in-frame clones, some missing. The sample lists around 140,000 clones; under 95% were seen once. The sample here was peripheral blood, taken 28 days after the second AZD1222 dose. These receptors all come from an adult who received the AZD1222 COVID-19 vaccine. Each CDR3 is given with its conserved first and last residue. D genes are given only for firm matches. Clone size is stated in some rows and not others, as once, few, many or a class when expanded.

d_call: .; v_call: TRBV9; j_call: TRBJ1-5; clone_size: .; cdr3_nt: TGTGCCAGCAGCGTTCAGGCATCGGGCAATCAGCCCCAGCATTTT; cdr3_aa: CASSVQASGNQPQHF
d_call: .; v_call: TRBV7-9; j_call: TRBJ2-7; clone_size: .; cdr3_nt: TGTGCCAGCAGCTCTTCCTCGGTCGAGCAGTACTTC; cdr3_aa: CASSSSSVEQYF
d_call: TRBD1; v_call: TRBV27; j_call: TRBJ1-2; clone_size: .; cdr3_nt: TGTGCCAGCAGTTACTTGACAGGGACTAACTATGGCTACACCTTC; cdr3_aa: CASSYLTGTNYGYTF
d_call: TRBD1; v_call: TRBV7-6; j_call: TRBJ1-2; clone_size: .; cdr3_nt: TGTGCCAGCAGCTTAGGTGGAGGGGGCGATGGCTACACCTTC; cdr3_aa: CASSLGGGGDGYTF
d_call: TRBD2; v_call: TRBV30; j_call: TRBJ2-7; clone_size: .; cdr3_nt: TGTGCCTGGAGGGAAATTAGCGGGAGGTTCGGCTACGAGCAGTACTTC; cdr3_aa: CAWREISGRFGYEQYF
d_call: .; v_call: TRBV19; j_call: TRBJ1-5; clone_size: .; cdr3_nt: TGTGCCAGTAGTCCGGCAGGGCTTTATCAGCCCCAGCATTTT; cdr3_aa: CASSPAGLYQPQHF
d_call: .; v_call: TRBV12-3/TRBV12-4; j_call: TRBJ1-5; clone_size: .; cdr3_nt: TGTGCCAGCAGTTTTGGCGGGGATCAGCCCCAGCATTTT; cdr3_aa: CASSFGGDQPQHF
d_call: TRBD2; v_call: TRBV9; j_call: TRBJ2-1; clone_size: .; cdr3_nt: TGTGCCAGCAGCGGCAAAGGACTAGCGGTAGATGAGCAGTTCTTC; cdr3_aa: CASSGKGLAVDEQFF
d_call: .; v_call: TRBV6-5; j_call: TRBJ1-3; clone_size: once; cdr3_nt: TGTGCCAGCAGTTACTCACAGGGCCTCGGAAACACCATATATTTT; cdr3_aa: CASSYSQGLGNTIYF
d_call: .; v_call: TRBV30; j_call: TRBJ2-3; clone_size: .; cdr3_nt: TGTGCCTGGAGCAAGGGGGGGGCCGCCACAGATACGCAGTATTTT; cdr3_aa: CAWSKGGAATDTQYF
d_call: .; v_call: TRBV27; j_call: TRBJ1-2; clone_size: .; cdr3_nt: TGTGCCAGCACGGCAGGGGCTAACTATGGCTACACCTTC; cdr3_aa: CASTAGANYGYTF
d_call: .; v_call: TRBV3-1/TRBV3-2; j_call: TRBJ2-7; clone_size: .; cdr3_nt: TGTGCCAGCAGCCCCGCAGCACCCTACGAGCAGTACTTC; cdr3_aa: CASSPAAPYEQYF
d_call: TRBD1; v_call: TRBV7-9; j_call: TRBJ2-7; clone_size: .; cdr3_nt: TGTGCCAGCAGCTTAGCAGGACAGGGACGACTCTACGAGCAGTACTTC; cdr3_aa: CASSLAGQGRLYEQYF
d_call: TRBD1; v_call: TRBV6-5; j_call: TRBJ1-2; clone_size: .; cdr3_nt: TGTGCCAGCAGTTACATAGACAGGGGGGGAGGCTACACCTTC; cdr3_aa: CASSYIDRGGGYTF
d_call: .; v_call: TRBV7-8; j_call: TRBJ1-2; clone_size: .; cdr3_nt: TGTGCCAGCAGCTTATGGTCCAGGGGAGATACTAACTATGGCTACACCTTC; cdr3_aa: CASSLWSRGDTNYGYTF
d_call: .; v_call: TRBV7-9; j_call: TRBJ2-3; clone_size: .; cdr3_nt: TGTGCCAGCAGCTTATCGAGCACAGATACGCAGTATTTT; cdr3_aa: CASSLSSTDTQYF
d_call: .; v_call: TRBV20-1; j_call: TRBJ2-2; clone_size: .; cdr3_nt: TGCAGTGTTTCAAACACCGGGGAGCTGTTTTTT; cdr3_aa: CSVSNTGELFF
d_call: .; v_call: TRBV3-1/TRBV3-2; j_call: TRBJ2-5; clone_size: .; cdr3_nt: TGTGCCAGCAGCCAAGATAGGGGGGGCGGGGAGACCCAGTACTTC; cdr3_aa: CASSQDRGGGETQYF
d_call: TRBD1; v_call: TRBV6-9; j_call: TRBJ2-3; clone_size: .; cdr3_nt: TGTGCCAGCACCGACCCCCGTGGACAGGGGAAGAGCGCTAGCACAGATACGCAGTATTTT; cdr3_aa: CASTDPRGQGKSASTDTQYF
d_call: .; v_call: TRBV19; j_call: TRBJ1-1; clone_size: .; cdr3_nt: TGTGCCAGTACCTCACGCCAAGGGAAGAGCGAAGCTTTCTTT; cdr3_aa: CASTSRQGKSEAFF
d_call: TRBD1; v_call: TRBV6-4; j_call: TRBJ1-2; clone_size: .; cdr3_nt: TGTGCCAGCAGTAAGACAGGGGGGTATGGCTACACCTTC; cdr3_aa: CASSKTGGYGYTF
d_call: .; v_call: TRBV7-9; j_call: TRBJ2-3; clone_size: .; cdr3_nt: TGTGCCAGCAGCTTACGAGGGCGCCCCCCAGATACGCAGTATTTT; cdr3_aa: CASSLRGRPPDTQYF
d_call: TRBD2; v_call: TRBV13; j_call: TRBJ2-5; clone_size: .; cdr3_nt: TGTGCCAGCAGCCCCCGGACTAGCGGGAGGCGTGGTGAGACCCAGTACTTC; cdr3_aa: CASSPRTSGRRGETQYF
d_call: TRBD2; v_call: TRBV4-2; j_call: TRBJ2-1; clone_size: once; cdr3_nt: TGTGCCAGCAGCTCCATAGGCACCGGACTAGTACGGAATGAGCAGTTCTTC; cdr3_aa: CASSSIGTGLVRNEQFF
d_call: TRBD1; v_call: TRBV7-9; j_call: TRBJ2-5; clone_size: .; cdr3_nt: TGTGCCAGCAGCGCCGGGACAGGGGGACATGAGACCCAGTACTTC; cdr3_aa: CASSAGTGGHETQYF
d_call: .; v_call: TRBV29-1; j_call: TRBJ1-2; clone_size: .; cdr3_nt: TGCAGCGCCCGGATACCAGGGTATGGCTACACCTTC; cdr3_aa: CSARIPGYGYTF
d_call: .; v_call: TRBV9; j_call: TRBJ1-2; clone_size: .; cdr3_nt: TGTGCCAGCAGCGTAGCTGACAGAAGCTATGGCTACACCTTC; cdr3_aa: CASSVADRSYGYTF
d_call: .; v_call: TRBV11-2; j_call: TRBJ2-1; clone_size: .; cdr3_nt: TGTGCCAGCAGCTTAGAGTCGCTAGCGTACAATGAGCAGTTCTTC; cdr3_aa: CASSLESLAYNEQFF
d_call: .; v_call: TRBV6-5; j_call: TRBJ1-3; clone_size: .; cdr3_nt: TGTGCCAGCACCGCTCATAGTGGGGCTGGAAACACCATATATTTT; cdr3_aa: CASTAHSGAGNTIYF
d_call: .; v_call: TRBV7-3; j_call: TRBJ1-4; clone_size: .; cdr3_nt: TGTGCCAGCAGCTTAGGGGGGGCTAATGAAAAACTGTTTTTT; cdr3_aa: CASSLGGANEKLFF
d_call: .; v_call: TRBV6-5; j_call: TRBJ2-7; clone_size: .; cdr3_nt: TGTGCCAGCAGTTACACAGACAGAGTAACCTACGAGCAGTACTTC; cdr3_aa: CASSYTDRVTYEQYF
d_call: .; v_call: TRBV5-1; j_call: TRBJ2-7; clone_size: .; cdr3_nt: TGCGCCAGCAGCTTGGAAGGGCTCGAGCAGTACTTC; cdr3_aa: CASSLEGLEQYF
d_call: TRBD1; v_call: TRBV7-3; j_call: TRBJ2-2; clone_size: .; cdr3_nt: TGTGCCAGCAGCTTAATAGGGACAGGGGGCACCGGGGAGCTGTTTTTT; cdr3_aa: CASSLIGTGGTGELFF
d_call: .; v_call: TRBV3-1/TRBV3-2; j_call: TRBJ1-2; clone_size: .; cdr3_nt: TGTGCCAGCAGCCAAGTGGTAACAGGAGGGGGCTACACCTTC; cdr3_aa: CASSQVVTGGGYTF